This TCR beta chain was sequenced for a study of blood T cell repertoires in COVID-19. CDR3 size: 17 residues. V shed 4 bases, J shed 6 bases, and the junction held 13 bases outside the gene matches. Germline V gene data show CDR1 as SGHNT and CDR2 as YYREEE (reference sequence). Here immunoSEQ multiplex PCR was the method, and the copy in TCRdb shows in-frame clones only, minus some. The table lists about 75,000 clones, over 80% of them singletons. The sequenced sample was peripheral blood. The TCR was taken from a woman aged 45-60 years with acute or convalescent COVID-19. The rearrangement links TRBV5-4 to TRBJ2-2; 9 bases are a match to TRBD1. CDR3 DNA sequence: TGTGCCAGCAGCCCTCAGGGGGGACAGGGAATGTCCGGGGAGCTGTTTTTT. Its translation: CASSPQGGQGMSGELFF.